Listed below are T cell receptor beta chains from one sample, sequenced in a study of T cell responses to AZD1222 COVID-19 vaccine. Profiling relied on immunoSEQ multiplex PCR, and the TCRdb table lists in-frame clones only, not all of them. Of roughly 100,000 clones detected, roughly 87% appear once; the ten largest clones hold 2% to 3%. The material sequenced was peripheral blood, taken 28 days after the second AZD1222 dose. The receptor set was obtained from an adult who received the AZD1222 COVID-19 vaccine. CDR3s leave out the opening cysteine and the closing phenylalanine or tryptophan.

CDR3 protein: ASSLASGRPRFEQY
V gene: TRBV5-6
J gene: TRBJ2-7

CDR3 protein: ASSFRDSTQETQY
V gene: TRBV5-1
J gene: TRBJ2-5

CDR3 protein: ASTRAANTEAF
V gene: TRBV6-5
J gene: TRBJ1-1

CDR3 protein: ASSVTPVATNEKLF
V gene: TRBV7-9
J gene: TRBJ1-4

CDR3 protein: ATTGTLNEKLF
V gene: TRBV25-1
J gene: TRBJ1-4

CDR3 protein: ASSLRQGKI
V gene: TRBV28
J gene: TRBJ2-1

CDR3 protein: ASSQFGQGADTQY
V gene: TRBV3-1/TRBV3-2
J gene: TRBJ2-3

CDR3 protein: ASSQDSREREQF
V gene: TRBV4-2
J gene: TRBJ2-1

CDR3 protein: ASREGGNSPLH
V gene: TRBV6-4
J gene: TRBJ1-6

CDR3 protein: ASSSGDNRAYGYT
V gene: TRBV28
J gene: TRBJ1-2

CDR3 protein: ASSGSRSGNTIY
V gene: TRBV2
J gene: TRBJ1-3

CDR3 protein: ASRPTSGSYEQY
V gene: TRBV2
J gene: TRBJ2-7

CDR3 protein: ASSGSRTYNEQF
V gene: TRBV9
J gene: TRBJ2-1

CDR3 protein: ASSQDRVLKTQY
V gene: TRBV3-1/TRBV3-2
J gene: TRBJ2-5

CDR3 protein: ASTPPDRAFGNTEAF
V gene: TRBV5-4
J gene: TRBJ1-1

CDR3 protein: ASSPVVSPYNEQF
V gene: TRBV18
J gene: TRBJ2-1

CDR3 protein: AWLEGISEKLF
V gene: TRBV30
J gene: TRBJ1-4

CDR3 protein: ASSIDQGSGANVLT
V gene: TRBV19
J gene: TRBJ2-6

CDR3 protein: ASSATSPLQETQY
V gene: TRBV6-5
J gene: TRBJ2-5

CDR3 protein: ASSLGTATYEQY
V gene: TRBV7-9
J gene: TRBJ2-7

CDR3 protein: ASSLVRPTGSCEQY
V gene: TRBV7-2
J gene: TRBJ2-7

CDR3 protein: ASSYERRTGAF
V gene: TRBV6-5
J gene: TRBJ1-1

CDR3 protein: ASSQDSSVEQF
V gene: TRBV4-2
J gene: TRBJ2-1

CDR3 protein: ASSYSDRSNQPQH
V gene: TRBV6-6
J gene: TRBJ1-5

CDR3 protein: ASSPTGGNEKLF
V gene: TRBV19
J gene: TRBJ1-4

CDR3 protein: ASSDRDREDNEQF
V gene: TRBV2
J gene: TRBJ2-1

CDR3 protein: ASSVGLAISGNTIY
V gene: TRBV9
J gene: TRBJ1-3

CDR3 protein: ASSQGRKETQY
V gene: TRBV3-1/TRBV3-2
J gene: TRBJ2-5

CDR3 protein: ASSPGTGSSYNEQF
V gene: TRBV4-1
J gene: TRBJ2-1

CDR3 protein: ATSDLQTGETGELF
V gene: TRBV24-1
J gene: TRBJ2-2

CDR3 protein: ASSHGTNQPQH
V gene: TRBV7-8
J gene: TRBJ1-5

CDR3 protein: ATSRDRAREKLF
V gene: TRBV15
J gene: TRBJ1-4

CDR3 protein: AIALMQTGSNEKLF
V gene: TRBV28
J gene: TRBJ1-4